The clone carrying this TCR beta chain was seen many times. No antigen is known for it. V lost 6 bases to trimming and J lost 5 bases, with 13 bases between them. The CDR3 extends over 12 amino acids. From germline, CDR1 is DFQATT and CDR2 SNEGSKA (reference sequence). RNA transcripts provided the source from which TCR beta CDR3 regions were amplified. During a first-round RT-PCR of the TCR CDR3, the HTBI primer set was used. MiXCR, applied by TCRdb to the multiplex PCR reads, yields one record per CDR3 protein. The sample consists of hundreds of thousands of distinct CDR3 sequences, approximately 13% of them appearing once. This specimen comes from a study of T cells in Graves' hyperthyroidism and ophthalmopathy. General study results and limits: The model forecast ophthalmopathy, anticipating it by a median about 6.5 months before onset.

The specimen was blood. The chain has TRBV20-1 and TRBJ2-5; D ambiguous. This receptor was taken from a woman under 40 with Graves' hyperthyroidism that later progressed to Graves' ophthalmopathy. The CDR3 protein is CSAKRALETQYF. CDR3 in DNA: TGCAGTGCCAAAAGGGCTCTGGAGACCCAGTACTTC.